This TCR beta chain was retrieved from a study of cytomegalovirus exposure and HLA in healthy donors. Looking at the study overall: Early on, a data release was issued that held about 85 million unique TCRs from HLA-typed donors.

It was with 60 Vbeta and 13 Jbeta primers that the PCR ran. Some clones are missing from TCRdb's copy, which holds only in-frame ones; the method was immunoSEQ multiplex PCR. The sample has around 120,000 clones, approximately 80% seen once. Between the trimmed V and J ends, which lost 5 bases and 7 bases, there was a span of 14 bases. CDR3 length: 14 residues. Germline CDR1 MGHRA, CDR2 YSYEKL. Findings and limits, study-wide: According to an earlier analysis, most TCR beta V segments yielded productive rearrangements about 90% or about 30% of the time. There were 164 TCR beta chains listed as cytomegalovirus-associated. Links to common viral pathogens appeared, in a later analysis, for several of the most significant clusters.

As to this clone: The target antigen is unknown.

Sequencing used PBMCs. The source is a man aged 25 to 40 in good health and CMV-seronegative. The rearrangement joins TRBV4-1 to TRBJ1-4, with unresolved D. CDR3 region: CASSSRGAGEKLFF. The CDR3 bases are TGCGCCAGCAGCTCCCGGGGTGCCGGTGAAAAACTGTTTTTT.